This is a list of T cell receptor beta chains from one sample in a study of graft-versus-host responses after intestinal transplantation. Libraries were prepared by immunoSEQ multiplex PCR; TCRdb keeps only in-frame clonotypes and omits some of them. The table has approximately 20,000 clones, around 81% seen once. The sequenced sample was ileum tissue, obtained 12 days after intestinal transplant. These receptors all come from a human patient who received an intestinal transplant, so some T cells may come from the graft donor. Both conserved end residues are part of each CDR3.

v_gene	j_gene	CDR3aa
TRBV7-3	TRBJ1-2	CASEDRSYGYTF
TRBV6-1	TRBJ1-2	CASSARDRGLYGYTF
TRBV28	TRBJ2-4	CASSSHLHRGVGIQYF
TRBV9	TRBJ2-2	CASSVAGDYTGELFF
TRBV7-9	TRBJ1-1	CASSLGQVNTEAFF
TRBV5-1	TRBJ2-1	CASSLTSGGSYNEQFF
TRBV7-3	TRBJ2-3	CASSLGTEADTQYF
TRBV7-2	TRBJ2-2	CASSRRQGTGELFF
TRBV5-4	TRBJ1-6	CASSSTHSTGWNSPLHF
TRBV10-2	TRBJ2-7	CASSDWTGIYEQYF
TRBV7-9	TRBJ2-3	CASSFVSSGGAGDTQYF
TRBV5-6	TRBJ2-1	CASSLAFDEQFF
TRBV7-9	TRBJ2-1	CASSLAGGYNEQFF
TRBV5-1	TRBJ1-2	CASSLGAGPSDGYTF
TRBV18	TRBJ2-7	CASSPRLASEQYF
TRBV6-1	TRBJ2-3	CASRRPGSTDTQYF
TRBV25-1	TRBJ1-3	CASSVGVNSGNTIYF
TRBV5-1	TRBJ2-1	CASHRAGEDEQFF
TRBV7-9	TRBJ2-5	CASSPPRRTGILWWTQYF
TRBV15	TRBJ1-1	CATSRSLDRHAFF
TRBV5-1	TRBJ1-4	CASSLVGVGPNEKLFF
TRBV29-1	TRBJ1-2	CSVETGAGYTF
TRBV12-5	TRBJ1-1	CASGLWEEAFF
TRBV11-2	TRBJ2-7	CASSLVVSLDYEQYF
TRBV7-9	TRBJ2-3	CASSPGLAGGRTDTQYF
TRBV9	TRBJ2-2	CASSLTITRGKTGELFF
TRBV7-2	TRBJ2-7	CASSLVRWQGLDEQYF
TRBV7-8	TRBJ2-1	CASSLATLNSYNEQFF
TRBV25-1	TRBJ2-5	CASSELVDTRETQYF
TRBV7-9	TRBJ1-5	CASSSPGVISDQPQHF
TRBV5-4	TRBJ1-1	CASSRGQIFTEAFF
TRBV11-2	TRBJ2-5	CASSPSGGAGTQYF
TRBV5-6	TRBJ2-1	CASSLAQLVGLTKQFF
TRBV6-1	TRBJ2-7	CASSRSYEQYF
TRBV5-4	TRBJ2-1	CASSRDTGNEQFF
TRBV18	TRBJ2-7	CASSPPGFRVSGQYF
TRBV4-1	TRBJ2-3	CASSQVSGTYTDTQYF
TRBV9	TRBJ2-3	CASSAFPGLAGLTDTQYF
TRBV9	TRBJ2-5	CASSVAAGVQETQYF
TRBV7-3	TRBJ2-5	CASSPRASGETQYF
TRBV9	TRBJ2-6	CASSVSGSGANVLTF
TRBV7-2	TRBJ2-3	CASSLGAGAGTQYF
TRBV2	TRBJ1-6	CASSDRVGHSPLHF
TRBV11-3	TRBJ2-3	CASSYAGFTDTQYF
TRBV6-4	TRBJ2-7	CASSDRGGETPYEQYF
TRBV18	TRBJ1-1	CASSPEIGRGWMEAFF
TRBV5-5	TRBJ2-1	CASSLIQSSYNEQFF
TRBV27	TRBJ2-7	CASRVPGTGTYEQYF
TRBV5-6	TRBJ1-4	CASRSLGGQWNEKLFF
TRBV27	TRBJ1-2	CASKTGTGGSYGYTF
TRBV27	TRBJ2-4	CASSLAGAKNIQYF